The 30 T cell receptor beta chains reported below all come from one sample, sequenced in a study of CD8 T cells in Susac syndrome. The authors reverse transcribed 0.5 to 1 ug RNA with random hexamers. TCRdb re-analysed the immunoSEQ multiplex PCR reads in MiXCR, keeping a single row per CDR3 protein. The sample holds 150,000 to 200,000 distinct CDR3 sequences, approximately 94% seen once. The sequenced sample consisted of CD4+ T cells from PBMCs. These receptors were obtained from a human donor with multiple sclerosis.

There are a few counts of this clonotype. An end of the junction does not agree with germline; a read error may underlie this. The V gene is TRBV6-1, the J gene TRBJ2-1; 9 bases line up with TRBD2. The CDR3 totals 15 residues. The germline CDR1 and CDR2 sequences are MNHNS and SASEGT. The CDR3 spells CAISALTSGTNEQFF. As DNA, the CDR3 is TGTGCCATCAGTGCCCTGACTAGCGGAACCAATGAGCAGTTCTTC.

In this sample, this clonotype turned up once. The CDR3 sequence is CASSQDGLYAEAFF. The CDR3 coding sequence is TGTGCCAGCAGCCAAGACGGTCTTTACGCTGAAGCTTTCTTT. V and J are TRBV14 and TRBJ1-1, with D unresolved. Germline lookup yields CDR1 SGHDN and CDR2 FVKESK. The CDR3 contains 14 residues. Trimming left V 0 bases short and J 6 bases short, with 11 bases between.

The rearrangement uses TRBV30 and TRBJ1-1; no reliable D call. The germline gives CDR1 GTSNPN, CDR2 SVGIG (reference sequence). Between the trimmed V and J ends, which lost 8 bases and 0 bases, there was a span of 10 bases. This CDR3 is built from 12 residues. In DNA form, the CDR3 reads TGTGCCCTATACAGAATGAACACTGAAGCTTTCTTT. Its protein is CALYRMNTEAFF.

V is TRBV20-1 and J is TRBJ1-5; D unclear. Germline-derived CDR1 and CDR2 are DFQATT and SNEGSKA (reference sequence). This CDR3 spans 13 amino acids. Trimming shortened V by 1 base and J by 6 bases, and 10 bases separated the two germline ends. CDR3 sequence (DNA): TGCAGTGCTAGAGTTGGTTTTCGTCAGCCCCAGCATTTT. Its protein product is CSARVGFRQPQHF.

The genes are TRBV4-2 and TRBJ2-2; a weak D match, TRBD1 (6 bases). This CDR3 has 15 residues. The germline V gene encodes CDR1 LGHNA and CDR2 YNFKEQ. The V gene lost 11 bases and the J gene lost 5 bases, with 21 bases spanning the gap. The CDR3: CAASLGAGVTGELFF. The DNA of the CDR3 is TGTGCCGCGAGCTTAGGAGCAGGGGTGACCGGGGAGCTGTTTTTT.

The genes are TRBV7-9 and TRBJ2-5; D is undetermined. This CDR3 contains 13 residues. Germline CDR1 is SEHNR and CDR2 is FQNEAQ (reference sequence). The V and J ends lost 5 bases and 5 bases respectively, with 12 bases between them. The DNA for the CDR3 is TGTGCCAGCAGCCTTATTGAGCAGGAGACCCAGTACTTC. Protein: CASSLIEQETQYF.

This sequence joins TRBV28 and TRBJ1-2; D is unresolved. Germline V gene sequence: CDR1 MDHEN, CDR2 SYDVKM. V shed 5 bases and J shed 4 bases, with 8 bases lying between them. This CDR3 is 12 amino acids long. CDR3 region: CASSPIFYGYTF. CDR3 bases: TGTGCCAGCAGTCCTATATTCTATGGCTACACCTTC.

The chain links TRBV3-1 to TRBJ2-7; weak D call: TRBD2 (6 bases). Trimming took off 2 bases at V and 4 bases at J, with 15 bases between the two ends. The CDR3 loop spans 15 amino acids. Germline V gives CDR1 LGHDT, CDR2 YNNKEL (reference sequence). CDR3 sequence reads: CASSQQGGVGYEQYF. Here the CDR3 DNA reads TGTGCCAGCAGCCAACAGGGAGGTGTGGGTTACGAGCAGTACTTC.

The chain couples TRBV12-3 or TRBV12-4 to TRBJ1-2, with D possibly TRBD1 on 5 matching bases. This CDR3 is built from 12 residues. The germline V and J ends were trimmed by 5 bases and 7 bases, with 11 bases remaining between them. The CDR3 coding sequence is TGTGCCAGCAGTCGTGCGGGGCTTGGCTACACCTTC. Translated, it gives CASSRAGLGYTF.

The chain links TRBV20-1 to TRBJ1-5; weak D call: TRBD1 (5 bases). The CDR3 consists of 13 residues. V was shortened by 6 bases and J by 4 bases, with 13 bases between the two germline ends. Germline V lookup: CDR1 DFQATT, CDR2 SNEGSKA (reference sequence). CDR3 residues: CSALRDRNQPQHF. For the CDR3, the DNA is TGCAGTGCCCTCCGGGACCGAAATCAGCCCCAGCATTTT.

The table lists this clonotype with a count of one. The rearrangement joins TRBV12-3 or TRBV12-4 to TRBJ2-2; 7 bases are a match to TRBD2. The V and J ends lost 6 bases and 2 bases, in that order; junction bases with no gene match: 12. This CDR3 is 17 amino acids long. The CDR3 nucleotides are TGTGCCAGCAGCCTCACTCTAGCGGATCCTAACACCGGGGAGCTGTTTTTT. This translates into CASSLTLADPNTGELFF.

V and J are TRBV5-4 and TRBJ1-2, with 11 bases matching TRBD1. V gave up 1 base and J gave up 2 bases; unmatched junction bases: 1. Per germline, CDR1 SGHNT and CDR2 YYREEE (reference sequence). CDR3 length: 15 amino acids. CDR3 protein: CASSLRTGGNYGYTF. The DNA for the CDR3 is TGTGCCAGCAGCTTGCGGACAGGGGGCAACTATGGCTACACCTTC. Full variable domain (rest looked up from reference TRBV5-4 and TRBJ1-2): ETGVTQSPTHLIKTRGQQVTLRCSSQSGHNTVSWYQQALGQGPQFIFQYYREEENGRGNFPPRFSGLQFPNYSSELNVNALELDDSALYLCASSLRTGGNYGYTFGSGTRLTVV.

This chain joins TRBV7-9 and TRBJ1-2, with 7 nucleotides matching TRBD1. There are 15 residues in the CDR3. Germline CDR1 and CDR2: SEHNR and FQNEAQ (reference sequence). Germline trimming cut 5 bases from V and 1 base from J; bases unmatched to any gene: 7. CDR3 sequence: CASSPGTVNNYGYTF. CDR3 DNA sequence: TGTGCCAGCAGCCCCGGGACAGTTAATAACTATGGCTACACCTTC.

This clonotype was seen once. The chain carries TRBV4-3 and TRBJ2-7; tentatively, D is TRBD1 (6 bases). Germline V lookup: CDR1 LGHNA, CDR2 YSLEER. Trimming stripped 1 base from V and 3 bases from J, with 10 bases between. CDR3 length: 14 amino acids. CDR3 region: CASSQGPDSYEQYF. CDR3 in DNA: TGCGCCAGCAGCCAAGGACCGGACAGCTACGAGCAGTACTTC.

The chain is built from TRBV6-6 and TRBJ1-4; no clear D. The germline CDR1 and CDR2 sequences are MNHNY and SVGAGI (reference sequence). The CDR3 covers 14 residues. Trimming took 6 bases from V and 4 from J, leaving 12 bases between them. CDR3 DNA: TGTGCCAGCAGGACCTCGGCCGTTAATGAAAAACTGTTTTTT. It codes for CASRTSAVNEKLFF.

This chain joins TRBV30 and TRBJ1-2; 7 positions agree with TRBD1. Unmatched junction bases numbered 7, after V lost 7 bases and J lost 5 bases. Germline values: CDR1 GTSNPN, CDR2 SVGIG (reference sequence). CDR3 length: 12 amino acids. The CDR3 DNA reads TGTGCCTCTAAGGGGGCTGGGTATGGCTACACCTTC. Its protein product is CASKGAGYGYTF.

The chain links TRBV6-5 to TRBJ2-7; 7 nucleotides match TRBD1. With 6 bases clipped from V and 2 bases from J, the junction kept 1 base outside the gene matches. Germline V CDR1 and CDR2: MNHEY, SVGAGI. There are 12 residues in the CDR3. CDR3 residues: CASSTGAYEQYF. CDR3 coding DNA: TGTGCCAGCAGCACAGGGGCCTACGAGCAGTACTTC.

The rearrangement joins TRBV4-2 to TRBJ2-1; 9 bases match TRBD2. There are 15 residues in the CDR3. Germline CDR1 LGHNA, CDR2 YNFKEQ. With 6 bases clipped from V and 7 bases from J, the junction kept 10 bases outside the gene matches. In DNA, the CDR3 is TGTGCCAGCAGAAGACTAGCGGAACCGGAAAATGAGCAGTTCTTC. Translated, it gives CASRRLAEPENEQFF.

The rearrangement uses TRBV7-2 and TRBJ1-2; TRBD1 is a possible D gene (5 bases). This CDR3 is 16 amino acids long. Germline V gene lookup returns CDR1 SGHTA and CDR2 FQGNSA. Trimming left V 6 bases short and J 2 bases short, with 19 bases between. For the CDR3, the DNA is TGTGCCAGCAGTCCCTCTTCTGACAGATGGAACTATGGCTACACCTTC. This translates into CASSPSSDRWNYGYTF.

This clonotype was observed a single time. The V gene is TRBV20-1, the J gene TRBJ1-5; D not resolved. CDR1 DFQATT and CDR2 SNEGSKA come from the germline V gene (reference sequence). This CDR3 comprises 13 residues. The V end was cut by 5 bases, the J end by 4 bases, with 12 bases between. The CDR3 sequence: CSARRANNQPQHF. CDR3 sequence (DNA): TGCAGTGCTCGCCGGGCCAATAATCAGCCCCAGCATTTT.

The rearrangement links TRBV29-1 to TRBJ1-1; TRBD1 agrees at 7 bases. After removal of 4 bases from V and 4 bases from J, the junction contained 12 bases not matched to a gene. This CDR3 is 15 amino acids long. Germline V gene lookup returns CDR1 SQVTM and CDR2 ANQGSEA. CDR3 sequence reads: CSVVPAGGGGTEAFF. Written as DNA, the CDR3 is TGCAGCGTTGTCCCGGCAGGGGGGGGTGGCACTGAAGCTTTCTTT.

Comment on this clonotype: The junction departs from germline at one end; a sequencing error may be responsible. V gene TRBV18 combines with J gene TRBJ2-6; perhaps TRBD1 as D (6 bases). The CDR3 sequence is 14 residues long. Looked up from germline, CDR1 is KGHSH and CDR2 is LQKENI. The CDR3 here is CASSPGEGGNVLTF. CDR3 DNA: TGTGCCAGCTCACCCGGAGAAGGGGGCAACGTCCTGACTTTC. Variable domain in full (rest from reference TRBV18 and TRBJ2-6): NAGVMQNPRHLVRRRGQEARLRCSPMKGHSHVYWYRQLPEEGLKFMVYLQKENIIDESGMPKERFSAEFPKEGPSILRIQQVVRGDSAAYFCASSPGEGGNVLTFGAGSRLTVL.

The chain has TRBV9 and TRBJ1-1; 8 bases agree with TRBD1. The V segment lost 3 bases and the J segment 13 bases; nucleotides outside the gene matches: 8. Germline lookup yields CDR1 SGDLS and CDR2 YYNGEE. The CDR3 has 12 amino acids. This chain's CDR3 is CASSATDRGIFF. Written as DNA, the CDR3 is TGTGCCAGCAGCGCCACCGACAGGGGTATTTTCTTT.

V is TRBV2 and J is TRBJ2-3; the match to TRBD1 covers 7 bases. CDR1 and CDR2 (germline): SNHLY, FYNNEI. This CDR3 has 14 residues. The V gene end was trimmed by 6 bases and the J gene end by 5 bases; junction bases not matched to a gene: 8. CDR3 sequence: CASRYQGVEDTQYF. CDR3 bases: TGTGCCAGCAGATATCAGGGGGTTGAAGATACGCAGTATTTT.

The V call is TRBV5-1, the J call TRBJ2-2; D may be TRBD2 (7 bases). There are 17 residues in the CDR3. Germline-derived CDR1 and CDR2 are SGHRS and YFSETQ. The ends were cut back, 0 bases at V and 1 base at J, with 13 bases in the middle. The CDR3 sequence: CASSLVGEGQNTGELFF. The CDR3 nucleotides read TGCGCCAGCAGCTTGGTTGGGGAGGGACAGAACACCGGGGAGCTGTTTTTT.

The V call is TRBV6-1, the J call TRBJ2-7, with D unclear. The CDR3 is 11 amino acids. CDR1 is MNHNS, CDR2 SASEGT, per germline. V gave up 8 bases and J gave up 7 bases, with 12 bases separating them. The CDR3 DNA reads TGTGCCAGCGCGATAGCCTGGGAGCAGTACTTC. It codes for CASAIAWEQYF.

The chain couples TRBV25-1 to TRBJ1-2, with D hard to call. Between the trimmed V and J ends, which lost 1 base and 4 bases, there was a span of 4 bases. CDR3 size: 12 residues. Germline V lookup: CDR1 MGHDK, CDR2 SYGVNS. The CDR3 DNA is TGTGCCAGCAGTGAATCGCGCTATGGCTACACCTTC. Its translation is CASSESRYGYTF.

The chain couples TRBV12-3 or TRBV12-4 to TRBJ1-2, with D perhaps TRBD1 (5 bases). The ends were cut back, 5 bases at V and 7 bases at J, with 17 bases in the middle. CDR3 length: 14 residues. Written as DNA, the CDR3 is TGTGCCAGCAGTACACCGGGCAGGGAGGGTGGCTACACCTTC. Translation: CASSTPGREGGYTF.

The rearrangement links TRBV12-5 to TRBJ2-5; TRBD2 might be the D (6 bases). Trimming shortened V by 6 bases and J by 4 bases, and 18 bases separated the two germline ends. The CDR3 is 15 amino acids. Germline CDR1 and CDR2: LGHNT and FRNRAP. This CDR3 is CASGSIHSGRETQYF. CDR3 DNA sequence: TGTGCTAGTGGCTCCATCCATAGCGGTAGAGAGACCCAGTACTTC.

This clonotype was counted a single time. The chain couples TRBV6-2 or TRBV6-3 to TRBJ1-2; D call uncertain. The germline V gene has CDR1 MNHEY and CDR2 SVGEGT. V lost 5 bases and J lost 4, with 8 bases in between. This CDR3 is built from 12 residues. In nucleotides, the CDR3 is TGTGCCAGCAGTCCATTTATCTATGGCTACACCTTC. It codes for CASSPFIYGYTF.